The rows below give T cell receptor beta chains drawn from one sample of a study of technical replicates of blood from a handful of donors. Only in-frame clones appear in the TCRdb table, and some are missing; sequencing was by immunoSEQ multiplex PCR. The repertoire has some 79,000 clones, 85% to 95% of them found once; the top ten carry 0.2% to 0.3%. The sample taken for sequencing was T cells isolated from PBMCs. These receptors were taken from a human donor in good health. Each CDR3 is given with its conserved first and last residue. Each record gives: D gene, J gene, V gene, clone size, CDR3 DNA, CDR3 protein. D genes are given only for firm matches. Expanded clones get a size class; other rows say once, few or many, or leave the size out.

-,TRBJ2-7,TRBV7-9,-,TGTGCCAGCAGCTTCTCGGCGGCCCCGATATCCTACGAGCAGTACTTC,CASSFSAAPISYEQYF
TRBD1,TRBJ2-2,TRBV9,-,TGTGCCAGCAGCGTCGCCGGGACAGGGGGTGGAGGGGAGCTGTTTTTT,CASSVAGTGGGGELFF
-,TRBJ1-4,TRBV29-1,-,TGCAGCGTTGAAGATCAGCCCGGGAGCGAACTGTTTTTT,CSVEDQPGSELFF
TRBD2,TRBJ2-2,TRBV2,-,TGTGCCAGCAGTCCCAGACTAGCGGTTAACACCGGGGAGCTGTTTTTT,CASSPRLAVNTGELFF
-,TRBJ2-1,TRBV28,-,TGTGCCAGCAGTCCTCCCAGGGGTTACTCGGGCAATGAGCAGTTCTTC,CASSPPRGYSGNEQFF
-,TRBJ2-3,TRBV11-2,-,TGTGCCAGCAGCTCCACCCGGGGATCCACAGATACGCAGTATTTT,CASSSTRGSTDTQYF
TRBD1,TRBJ1-2,TRBV18,-,TGTGCCAGCTCGCAAGACAGGGGGCCTGATGGCTACACCTTC,CASSQDRGPDGYTF
TRBD1,TRBJ1-2,TRBV28,few,TGTGCCAGCAGTTACCCGGGAGGACAGGGGAGCTATGGCTACACCTTC,CASSYPGGQGSYGYTF
-,TRBJ2-7,TRBV6-5,once,TGTGCCAGCACCAAAGGACACCCGTACGAGCAGTACTTC,CASTKGHPYEQYF
-,TRBJ1-2,TRBV4-1,-,TGCGCCAGCAGCCAAGCAGGGTCGGACTATGGCTACACCTTC,CASSQAGSDYGYTF
-,TRBJ2-7,TRBV7-2,-,TGTGCCAGCAGCTTGGTATCGGGACAAATGTACGAGCAGTACTTC,CASSLVSGQMYEQYF
-,TRBJ2-1,TRBV6-5,-,TGTGCCAGCCAAACGGCCGGGAGGCAGTTCTTC,CASQTAGRQFF
-,TRBJ2-2,TRBV6-5,-,TGTGCCAGCAGCCGATCGGGGGTCGCCACCGGGGAGCTGTTTTTT,CASSRSGVATGELFF
-,TRBJ2-3,TRBV12-2,-,-,CASRSESGVGVGTDTQYF
TRBD2,TRBJ2-3,TRBV6-4,-,TGTGCCAGCAGTGACGGTAGCGGGCACACAGATACGCAGTATTTT,CASSDGSGHTDTQYF
TRBD2,TRBJ2-7,TRBV4-1,-,TGCGCCAGCAGCAAGCCGACTAGCGGGAGCGATTACGAGCAGTACTTC,CASSKPTSGSDYEQYF
TRBD2,TRBJ2-3,TRBV7-9,-,TGTGCCAGCAGCTTAGTGGCTTGGACTAGCGGTAGCACAGATACGCAGTATTTT,CASSLVAWTSGSTDTQYF
TRBD1,TRBJ1-3,TRBV10-3,-,TGTGCCATCAGAAAAACGACAGGGGACGACTCTGGAAACACCATATATTTT,CAIRKTTGDDSGNTIYF
TRBD1,TRBJ1-1,TRBV6-4,-,TGTGCCAGCAGTCCAGGGGGGACTGAAGCTTTCTTT,CASSPGGTEAFF
-,TRBJ2-3,TRBV2,-,TGTGCCAGCAGTGAAGCGATAGAAACAGATACGCAGTATTTT,CASSEAIETDTQYF
-,TRBJ1-1,TRBV5-1,-,TGCGCCAGCAGCTACCGACAGTACGAGAACACTGAAGCTTTCTTT,CASSYRQYENTEAFF
-,TRBJ1-4,TRBV27,-,TGTGCCAGCAGTCCTTTGGCCTTAGGAGGGCTAACTAATGAAAAACTGTTTTTT,CASSPLALGGLTNEKLFF
-,TRBJ2-7,TRBV21-1,-,TGTGCCAGCAGCAAACTGACAAACTGGGACAGGGAGGGTAAATTAGGCATTGGCTACGAGCAGTACTTC,CASSKLTNWDREGKLGIGYEQYF
TRBD1,TRBJ2-5,TRBV4-1,-,TGCGCCAGCAGCCAAGATCATCTTAGGACAGGGAGGGAGACCCAGTACTTC,CASSQDHLRTGRETQYF
TRBD2,TRBJ2-1,TRBV5-4,-,TGTGCCAGCAGCTTGCGGCTAGCGGGAAACAATGAGCAGTTCTTC,CASSLRLAGNNEQFF
-,TRBJ2-7,TRBV5-1,-,TGCGCCAGCAGCTCGAGGACAGCGTACGAGCAGTACTTC,CASSSRTAYEQYF
-,TRBJ2-1,TRBV13,-,TGTGCCAGCAGCTTCGCGGGGGCCGGGAATGAGCAGTTCTTC,CASSFAGAGNEQFF
-,TRBJ2-3,TRBV9,-,TGTGCCAGCAACCTTGCCGGGTCGGGGGGCACAGATACGCAGTATTTT,CASNLAGSGGTDTQYF
TRBD1,TRBJ2-1,TRBV28,-,TGTGCCAGCAGTTTATTATTCGGGACAGGGAACAATGAGCAGTTCTTC,CASSLLFGTGNNEQFF
-,TRBJ1-3,TRBV7-3,-,TGTGCCAGCAGCCCCTGGGCAGGGGGAAACACCATATATTTT,CASSPWAGGNTIYF
-,TRBJ2-7,TRBV27,-,TGTGCCAGCAGTTTCGGGGGTCCCTCCTACGAGCAGTACTTC,CASSFGGPSYEQYF
-,TRBJ2-3,TRBV4-1,once,TGCGCCAGCAGCCAAGGTACAGGGCTAGGAGATACGCAGTATTTT,CASSQGTGLGDTQYF
-,TRBJ2-1,TRBV9,-,TGTGCCAGCAGCGTCACGCTAGCTAGCTACAATGAGCAGTTCTTC,CASSVTLASYNEQFF
TRBD2,TRBJ2-1,TRBV28,-,TGTGCCAGCGTAAAAGGACTAGCGAAAAATGAGCAGTTCTTC,CASVKGLAKNEQFF
-,TRBJ1-1,TRBV2,-,TGTGTCAAGCAAGGGGGGGGGAGAGCTGAAGCTTTCTTT,CVKQGGGRAEAFF
TRBD1,TRBJ1-5,TRBV29-1,-,TGCAGCGTTGGACAGGGCGAGGGTCAGCCCCAGCATTTT,CSVGQGEGQPQHF
-,TRBJ2-5,TRBV11-2,-,TGTGCCAGCAGCTTAGCCCTTATAGTACAAGAGACCCAGTACTTC,CASSLALIVQETQYF
TRBD1,TRBJ2-5,TRBV2,-,TGTGCCAGCAGTTTGCAGGACAGGGGAGGGGAGACCCAGTACTTC,CASSLQDRGGETQYF
TRBD1,TRBJ2-7,TRBV7-2,-,TGTGCCAGCAGCAGCACAGACAGGGGGCTTTTCCACGAGCAGTACTTC,CASSSTDRGLFHEQYF
TRBD2,TRBJ2-5,TRBV15,-,TGTGCCACCGCGGCGGGAGTTTCCGAGACCCAGTACTTC,CATAAGVSETQYF
-,TRBJ1-1,TRBV7-3,-,TGTGCCAGCAGCTTAGGCCAGGATCGCACTGAAGCTTTCTTT,CASSLGQDRTEAFF
-,TRBJ1-2,TRBV15,-,TGTGCCACCAGCAGAGAGGGGGCCCAGTTCCACTATGGCTACACCTTC,CATSREGAQFHYGYTF
TRBD1,TRBJ1-2,TRBV7-9,-,TGTGCCAGCAGCCCGCAACAGGACAGGGGTGGTTCCACCTTC,CASSPQQDRGGSTF
TRBD1,TRBJ1-5,TRBV19,once,TGTGCCAGTAGTATCCAGGGACAGGGGCAAAATCAGCCCCAGCATTTT,CASSIQGQGQNQPQHF
TRBD1,TRBJ2-7,TRBV25-1,-,TGTGCCAGCAGTCCGGGACAGGGCAAAGAGCAGTACTTC,CASSPGQGKEQYF
-,TRBJ1-1,TRBV6-5,-,TGTGCCAGCTGTCGGGGGGAGAACACTGAAGCTTTCTTT,CASCRGENTEAFF